This entry is about one T cell receptor (beta chain). The data originate from a study of blood T cell repertoires in COVID-19. The wider study: Sample material is recorded as cDNA or gDNA derived from T cells, B-cell-depleted T cells, or PBMCs.

Using immunoSEQ multiplex PCR, the repertoire was profiled, and TCRdb retains in-frame clones only, with some absent. The sample shows about 270,000 clones, roughly 90% of them seen only once. Trimming cost V 5 bases and J 1 base, with 8 bases left between them. This CDR3 spans 13 amino acids. CDR1 and CDR2 from the germline V gene are SGHTA and FQGNSA. Participants were aged roughly 18 to 90 years, lived in under 30 US areas, and enrolled virtually. Sequencing used PBMCs or T cells enriched from blood (not recorded which). The receptor was isolated from a woman in her forties with acute COVID-19. The rearrangement uses TRBV7-2 and TRBJ1-1; weak D call: TRBD1 (5 bases). DNA of the CDR3: TGTGCCAGCAGCCGTCAGGGGAACACTGAAGCTTTCTTT. This translates into CASSRQGNTEAFF.